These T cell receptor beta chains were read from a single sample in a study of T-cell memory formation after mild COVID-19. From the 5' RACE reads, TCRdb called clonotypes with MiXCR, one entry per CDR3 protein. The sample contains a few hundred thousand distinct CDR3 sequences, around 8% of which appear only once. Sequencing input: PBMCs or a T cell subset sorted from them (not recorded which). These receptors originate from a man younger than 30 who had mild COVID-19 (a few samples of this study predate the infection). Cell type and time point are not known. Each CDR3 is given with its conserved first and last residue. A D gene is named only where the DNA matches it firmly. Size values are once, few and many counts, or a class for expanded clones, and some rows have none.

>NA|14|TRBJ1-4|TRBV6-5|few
CASSYGGLNEKLFF
TGTGCCAGCAGTTACGGGGGCCTTAATGAAAAACTGTTTTTT
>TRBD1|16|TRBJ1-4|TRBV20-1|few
CSARGTGSTTNEKLFF
TGCAGTGCTAGGGGGACAGGGTCGACAACTAATGAAAAACTGTTTTTT
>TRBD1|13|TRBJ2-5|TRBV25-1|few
CASSGQGARGQYF
TGTGCCAGCAGTGGACAGGGGGCTCGTGGCCAGTACTTC
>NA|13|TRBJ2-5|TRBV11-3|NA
CASSLDRDETQYF
TGTGCCAGCAGCTTAGACAGGGATGAGACCCAGTACTTC
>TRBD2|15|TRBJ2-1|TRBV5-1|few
CASSFGLAGSNEQFF
TGCGCCAGCAGCTTTGGACTAGCGGGCTCCAATGAGCAGTTCTTC
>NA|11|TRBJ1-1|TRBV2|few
CASRDYTEAFF
TGTGCCAGCAGGGATTACACTGAAGCTTTCTTT
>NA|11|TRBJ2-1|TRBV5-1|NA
CASSLDSKQFF
TGCGCCAGCAGCTTGGACAGTAAGCAGTTCTTC
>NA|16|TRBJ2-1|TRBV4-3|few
CASSQDHFAFYNEQFF
TGCGCCAGCAGCCAAGATCATTTCGCATTCTACAATGAGCAGTTCTTC
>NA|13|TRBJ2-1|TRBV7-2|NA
CASSRLEYNEQFF
TGTGCCAGCAGCCGCCTCGAGTACAATGAGCAGTTCTTC
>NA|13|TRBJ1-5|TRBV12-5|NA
CASGSDGGQPQHF
TGTGCTAGTGGATCGGACGGGGGCCAGCCCCAGCATTTT
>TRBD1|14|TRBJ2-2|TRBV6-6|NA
CASSFRQGSRELFF
TGTGCCAGCAGTTTCAGACAGGGGAGCCGGGAGCTGTTTTTT
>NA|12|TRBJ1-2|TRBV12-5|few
CASGLEYGGYTF
TGTGCTAGTGGTTTGGAGTACGGTGGCTACACCTTC
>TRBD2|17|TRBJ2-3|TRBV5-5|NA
CASSSGLAGGRTDTQYF
TGTGCCAGCAGCTCTGGACTAGCGGGGGGTCGCACAGATACGCAGTATTTT
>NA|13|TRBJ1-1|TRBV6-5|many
CASSHPMNTEAFF
TGTGCCAGCAGCCACCCCATGAACACTGAAGCTTTCTTT
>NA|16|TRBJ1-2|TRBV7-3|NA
CASSLIPGPTIAGYTF
TGTGCCAGCAGCTTAATCCCGGGACCAACGATAGCTGGCTACACCTTC
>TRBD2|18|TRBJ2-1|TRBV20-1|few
CSALSSGSSGGPTNEQFF
TGCAGTGCTCTATCTTCGGGGTCTAGCGGGGGGCCTACCAATGAGCAGTTCTTC
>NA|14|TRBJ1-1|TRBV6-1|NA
CASTPTPASTEAFF
TGTGCCAGCACCCCGACACCAGCGTCCACTGAAGCTTTCTTT
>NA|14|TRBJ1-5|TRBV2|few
CASSEWALNQPQHF
TGTGCCAGCAGTGAATGGGCCCTTAATCAGCCCCAGCATTTT
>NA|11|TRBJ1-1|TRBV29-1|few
CSVKQLYEAFF
TGCAGCGTGAAACAGCTATATGAAGCTTTCTTT
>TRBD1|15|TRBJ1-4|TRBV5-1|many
CASSESGTGVEKLFF
TGCGCCAGCAGCGAATCCGGGACAGGGGTCGAAAAACTGTTTTTT
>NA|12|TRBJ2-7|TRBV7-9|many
CASSPSTYEQYF
TGTGCCAGCAGCCCAAGCACCTACGAGCAGTACTTC
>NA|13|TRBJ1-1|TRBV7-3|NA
CASKDPGAREAFF
TGTGCCAGCAAGGATCCGGGGGCCCGGGAAGCTTTCTTT
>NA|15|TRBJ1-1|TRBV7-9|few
CASSPVRGVGTEAFF
TGTGCCAGCAGCCCCGTACGGGGGGTCGGCACTGAAGCTTTCTTT
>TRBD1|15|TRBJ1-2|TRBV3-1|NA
CASSQAQGAGYGYTF
TGTGCCAGCAGCCAAGCTCAGGGGGCAGGCTATGGCTACACCTTC
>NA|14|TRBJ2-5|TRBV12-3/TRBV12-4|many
CASSPDRIQETQYF
TGTGCCAGCAGTCCCGACAGGATCCAAGAGACCCAGTACTTC
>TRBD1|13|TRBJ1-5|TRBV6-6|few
CASRQGSGQPQHF
TGTGCCAGCAGACAGGGGTCGGGTCAGCCCCAGCATTTT
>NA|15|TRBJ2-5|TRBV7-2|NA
CASSLGGGAAETQYF
TGTGCCAGCAGCTTAGGAGGGGGGGCCGCAGAGACCCAGTACTTC